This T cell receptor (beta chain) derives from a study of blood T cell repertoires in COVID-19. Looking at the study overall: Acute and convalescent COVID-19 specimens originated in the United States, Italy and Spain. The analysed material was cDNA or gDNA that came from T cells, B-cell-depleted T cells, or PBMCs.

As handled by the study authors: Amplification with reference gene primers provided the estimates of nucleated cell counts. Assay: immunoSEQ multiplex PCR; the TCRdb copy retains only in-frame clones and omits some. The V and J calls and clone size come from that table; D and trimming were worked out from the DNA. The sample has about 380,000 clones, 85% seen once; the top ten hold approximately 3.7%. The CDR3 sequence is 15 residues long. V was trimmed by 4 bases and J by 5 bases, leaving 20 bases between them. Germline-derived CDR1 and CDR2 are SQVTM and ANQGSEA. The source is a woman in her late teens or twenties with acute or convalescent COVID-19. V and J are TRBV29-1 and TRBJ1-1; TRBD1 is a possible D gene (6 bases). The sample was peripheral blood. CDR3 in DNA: TGCAGCGTTGCTATATATCCGGACAGTAAAACTGAAGCTTTCTTT. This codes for CSVAIYPDSKTEAFF.